This entry concerns a single TCR beta chain. Its antigen remains unidentified. The authors incorporated unique molecular identifiers into the TCR beta cDNA libraries. Input amounts of about 0.95 to 10 million T cells were used. These gave approximately 500,000 cDNA molecules, so each molecule approximated one T cell. Via MiXCR, TCRdb re-called the PCR reads, giving one row per CDR3 protein. Counted here are roughly 800,000 distinct CDR3 sequences, roughly 27% occurring once; the ten biggest clones make up roughly 0.53%. The sample originates from a study of post-analysis software for immune sequencing data. Turning to the study itself: There were relapsing-remitting, secondary progressive and progressive-relapsing multiple sclerosis among the disease courses included. Study results and caveats: Roughly five TRBV segments were more frequent in patients than controls; TRBV5-6, TRBV5-1 and TRBV20-1 belonged to this group. Versus controls, multiple sclerosis patients showed significantly lower diversity (normalized Chao1).

The length of the CDR3 is 14 residues. The V gene's germline CDR1 is LGHDT and CDR2 YNNKEL (reference sequence). With V trimmed by 4 bases and J by 8 bases, 3 bases remained unmatched. This chain uses TRBV3-1 with TRBJ2-1, with 12 bases lining up with TRBD2. The source material was blood. This receptor was taken from a girl aged 10 to 17 with multiple sclerosis. CDR3 in amino acids: CASSLTSGSYEQFF. The CDR3 DNA sequence: TGTGCCAGCAGCCTGACTAGCGGGAGCTATGAGCAGTTCTTC.